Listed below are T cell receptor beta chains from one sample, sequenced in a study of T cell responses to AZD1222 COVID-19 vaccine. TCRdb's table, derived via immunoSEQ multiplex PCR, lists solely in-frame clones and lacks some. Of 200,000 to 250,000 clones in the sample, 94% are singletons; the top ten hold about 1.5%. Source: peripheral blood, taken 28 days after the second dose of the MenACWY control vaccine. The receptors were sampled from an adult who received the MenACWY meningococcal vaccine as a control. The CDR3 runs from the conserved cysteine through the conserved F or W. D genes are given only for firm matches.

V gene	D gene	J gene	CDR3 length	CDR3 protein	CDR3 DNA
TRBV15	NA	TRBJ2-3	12	CATSRSADTQYF	TGTGCCACCAGCAGGTCGGCAGATACGCAGTATTTT
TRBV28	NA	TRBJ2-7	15	CASRKVRTLNYEQYF	TGTGCCAGCAGGAAAGTAAGGACCCTCAACTACGAGCAGTACTTC
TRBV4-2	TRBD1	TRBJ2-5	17	CASSHAVGDRAKETQYF	TGTGCCAGCAGCCACGCGGTTGGGGACAGGGCAAAAGAGACCCAGTACTTC
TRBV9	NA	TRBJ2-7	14	CASSSGHRGYEQYF	TGTGCCAGCAGCTCCGGACACCGGGGATACGAGCAGTACTTC
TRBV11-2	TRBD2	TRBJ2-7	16	CASSPGLAGARYEQYF	TGTGCCAGCAGCCCCGGACTAGCGGGAGCCCGCTACGAGCAGTACTTC
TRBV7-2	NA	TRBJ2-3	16	CASSRYRGPPGDTQYF	TGTGCCAGCAGCCGCTACCGGGGGCCCCCAGGGGATACGCAGTATTTT
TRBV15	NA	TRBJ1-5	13	CATSGEGNQPQHF	TGTGCCACCAGCGGCGAGGGCAATCAGCCCCAGCATTTT
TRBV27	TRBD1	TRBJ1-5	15	CASGISTGNNQPQHF	TGTGCCAGCGGGATATCGACAGGGAATAATCAGCCCCAGCATTTT
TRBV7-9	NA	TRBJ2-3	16	CASSPELGVSTDTQYF	TGTGCCAGCAGCCCCGAGCTCGGGGTTAGCACAGATACGCAGTATTTT
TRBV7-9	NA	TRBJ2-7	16	CASSIPGVAPSYEQYF	TGTGCCAGCAGCATCCCGGGGGTGGCCCCCTCCTACGAGCAGTACTTC
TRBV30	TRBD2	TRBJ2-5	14	CAWSVLGSGETQYF	TGTGCCTGGAGTGTACTAGGTAGCGGGGAGACCCAGTACTTC